This entry lists 23 T cell receptor beta chains sequenced from one sample in a study of neurological immune-mediated disorders. Time point meaning: longitudinal time-point 2. MiXCR, applied by TCRdb to the 5' RACE reads, yields one record per CDR3 protein. This sample has some 87,000 distinct CDR3 sequences; about 5.6% occur once, and the top ten carry 7.9%. Specimen: PBMCs. These receptors were collected from a woman in her fifties or sixties with multiple sclerosis.

This clonotype has a count of ten or more. This sequence joins TRBV5-1 and TRBJ2-3; 8 bases are shared with TRBD1. Germline V gene lookup returns CDR1 SGHRS and CDR2 YFSETQ. The CDR3 loop spans 15 amino acids. Losses at the gene ends were 4 bases for V and 3 bases for J; bases not matched to a gene: 7. The CDR3 bases are TGCGCCAGCAGCGCACTGGGACAGGTGACAGATACGCAGTATTTT. It yields the protein CASSALGQVTDTQYF.

This clonotype was seen ten or more times. V gene TRBV7-8 combines with J gene TRBJ2-7; D is possibly TRBD1 or TRBD2 (5 bases each). Deletions cut 3 bases from V and 0 bases from J, with 12 bases between. CDR3 length: 15 residues. Germline V gives CDR1 SGHVS, CDR2 FQNEAQ. This CDR3 reads CASSLGTANSYEQYF. CDR3 sequence (DNA): TGTGCCAGCAGCTTGGGGACGGCAAACTCCTACGAGCAGTACTTC.

Ten or more counts support this clonotype. The V and J genes are TRBV7-8 and TRBJ1-2; D ambiguous. Trimming removed 5 bases from V and 5 bases from J, with 6 bases in between. The germline CDR1 and CDR2 sequences are SGHVS and FQNEAQ. The CDR3 has 11 residues. The CDR3 reads CASSQSYGYTF. CDR3 coding DNA: TGTGCCAGCAGCCAATCGTATGGCTACACCTTC.

Only a few counts were recorded for this clonotype. The chain recombines TRBV5-1 with TRBJ1-1; TRBD1 agrees at 7 bases. Germline values: CDR1 SGHRS, CDR2 YFSETQ. V shed 4 bases and J 8 bases; nucleotides not matched to a gene: 8. The CDR3 covers 13 residues. CDR3 residues: CASSQQGGAEAFF. As DNA, the CDR3 is TGCGCCAGCAGCCAACAAGGGGGCGCGGAAGCTTTCTTT.

This clonotype was observed at least ten times. The chain is built from TRBV5-1 and TRBJ2-1, with D tentatively TRBD2 (6 bases). Trimming removed 4 bases from V and 4 bases from J, with 21 bases in between. This CDR3 is built from 17 residues. Germline-derived CDR1 and CDR2 are SGHRS and YFSETQ. As DNA, the CDR3 is TGCGCCAGCAGCCTGCTAGGTTGGGCGGGGTCTTACAATGAGCAGTTCTTC. This sequence encodes CASSLLGWAGSYNEQFF.

The chain uses TRBV20-1 and TRBJ2-2; TRBD1 might be the D (6 bases). The CDR3 has 16 amino acids. Per germline, CDR1 DFQATT and CDR2 SNEGSKA (reference sequence). V was cut by 0 bases and J by 0 bases, with 11 bases left in between. The CDR3 DNA reads as TGCAGTGCTAGAGACCTCAGGGGAACGAACACCGGGGAGCTGTTTTTT. Amino acid sequence: CSARDLRGTNTGELFF.

This clonotype came up many times. The chain employs TRBV6-5 and TRBJ2-1; D perhaps matches TRBD2 (6 bases). The germline CDR1 and CDR2 sequences are MNHEY and SVGAGI. Trimming cost V 4 bases and J 3 bases, with 16 bases left between them. The CDR3 covers 16 residues. The CDR3 region has the DNA TGTGCCAGCAGTTCTCCCGGGACTTCAATCTACAATGAGCAGTTCTTC. Translated, it gives CASSSPGTSIYNEQFF.

This clonotype was detected ten times or more. The chain links TRBV20-1 to TRBJ1-3; D is ambiguous. Trimming cost V 1 base and J 2 bases, with 6 bases left between them. CDR1 and CDR2 from the germline V gene are DFQATT and SNEGSKA (reference sequence). This CDR3 region has 13 residues. The CDR3 is CSARVRPGNTIYF. The CDR3 DNA sequence: TGCAGTGCTAGAGTCCGACCTGGAAACACCATATATTTT.

This clonotype was counted ten times or more. The chain carries TRBV20-1 and TRBJ2-4; TRBD1 aligns across 7 bases. V shed 1 base and J 8 bases; nucleotides not matched to a gene: 8. Germline CDR1 DFQATT, CDR2 SNEGSKA (reference sequence). There are 14 residues in the CDR3. CDR3 in amino acids: CSARARDSRDIQYF. CDR3 nucleotides: TGCAGTGCTAGAGCCAGGGACAGCCGGGACATTCAGTACTTC.

The genes are TRBV3-1 and TRBJ2-7; TRBD2 matches 12 bases. V shed 4 bases, J shed 4 bases, and the junction held 5 bases outside the gene matches. This CDR3 contains 15 residues. The germline V gene has CDR1 LGHDT and CDR2 YNNKEL (reference sequence). In nucleotides, the CDR3 is TGTGCCAGCAGCCCCCGGACTAGCGGGGTATACGAGCAGTACTTC. It is translated as CASSPRTSGVYEQYF.

This clonotype has a count of ten or more. This chain uses TRBV29-1 with TRBJ2-7; 8 bases align to TRBD2. Germline V CDR1 and CDR2: SQVTM, ANQGSEA. The CDR3 runs 14 residues. The V segment lost 7 bases and the J segment 0 bases; nucleotides outside the gene matches: 8. In DNA, the CDR3 is TGCAGCGCCGGGAGGGACGGGAGCTCCTACGAGCAGTACTTC. It encodes CSAGRDGSSYEQYF.

This clonotype was found many times. The rearrangement uses TRBV5-5 and TRBJ2-2; possibly TRBD2 for D (5 bases). Trimming cost V 4 bases and J 8 bases, with 9 bases left between them. The length of the CDR3 is 12 residues. Germline V lookup: CDR1 SGHKS, CDR2 YYEKEE (reference sequence). The CDR3 sequence: CASSREKGELFF. For the CDR3, the DNA is TGTGCCAGCAGCCGGGAAAAGGGGGAGCTGTTTTTT.

This clonotype was seen more than once but under ten times. The rearrangement joins TRBV7-2 to TRBJ1-3; the D is unclear. Germline CDR1 and CDR2: SGHTA and FQGNSA. This CDR3 has 13 amino acids. Trimming removed 5 bases from V and 0 bases from J, with 5 bases in between. CDR3 sequence reads: CASSTNSGNTIYF. CDR3 in DNA: TGTGCCAGCAGCACAAACTCTGGAAACACCATATATTTT. The full variable domain, in which reference TRBV7-2 and TRBJ1-3 provide the parts outside the CDR3, is GAGVSQSPSNKVTEKGKDVELRCDPISGHTALYWYRQSLGQGLEFLIYFQGNSAPDKSGLPSDRFSAERTGGSVSTLTIQRTQQEDSAVYLCASSTNSGNTIYFGEGSWLTVV.

This clonotype was observed many times. V gene TRBV20-1 combines with J gene TRBJ1-5, with D possibly TRBD1 on 5 matching bases. This CDR3 has 16 residues. The V end lost 3 bases, the J end lost 2 bases, and 17 bases lay between the germline ends. CDR1 DFQATT and CDR2 SNEGSKA come from the germline V gene (reference sequence). In nucleotides, the CDR3 is TGCAGTGCTAGGAACCCGGTCGGGGGGGGCAATCAGCCCCAGCATTTT. Residues: CSARNPVGGGNQPQHF.

This clonotype was seen ten or more times. The J gene is TRBJ1-2, the V gene TRBV5-1; 8 bases map to TRBD1. CDR3 length equals 16 residues. V trimming: 0 bases; J trimming: 0 bases; junction bases outside the gene matches: 4. Per germline, CDR1 SGHRS and CDR2 YFSETQ. The CDR3 sequence is CASSLDRGTANYGYTF. In DNA form, the CDR3 reads TGCGCCAGCAGCTTGGACAGGGGGACGGCTAACTATGGCTACACCTTC.

This clonotype was detected ten times or more. The rearrangement uses TRBV15 and TRBJ2-2, with D possibly being TRBD1 (6 bases). The CDR3 loop spans 18 amino acids. Trimming took 0 bases from V and 1 from J, leaving 15 bases between them. In germline, CDR1 is LNHNV, CDR2 YYDKDF (reference sequence). CDR3: CATSREFPGRGNTGELFF. CDR3 nucleotides: TGTGCCACCAGCAGAGAATTTCCCGGCAGGGGGAACACCGGGGAGCTGTTTTTT. Together with reference TRBV15 and TRBJ2-2, the CDR3 gives the full variable domain: DAMVIQNPRYQVTQFGKPVTLSCSQTLNHNVMYWYQQKSSQAPKLLFHYYDKDFNNEADTPDNFQSRRPNTSFCFLDIRSPGLGDTAMYLCATSREFPGRGNTGELFFGEGSRLTVL.

This clonotype was recorded at least ten times. V and J are TRBV2 and TRBJ1-1; possible D gene TRBD1, 5 bases. CDR1 is SNHLY and CDR2 is FYNNEI in the germline V gene. Trimming left V 0 bases short and J 5 bases short, with 7 bases between. The CDR3 extends over 13 amino acids. CDR3 DNA sequence: TGTGCCAGCAGTGAAGCGGGGCGGACTGAAGCTTTCTTT. Protein sequence: CASSEAGRTEAFF.

This clonotype was recorded at least ten times. V is TRBV4-1 and J is TRBJ1-2, with D uncertain. V dropped 1 base and J dropped 0 bases, with 9 bases sitting between them. Germline CDR1 reads MGHRA; CDR2 reads YSYEKL. The CDR3 sequence is 15 residues long. The CDR3: CASSQGLGTNYGYTF. DNA of the CDR3: TGCGCCAGCAGCCAAGGTTTGGGGACTAACTATGGCTACACCTTC.

This clonotype has a count of ten or more. The chain links TRBV5-1 to TRBJ2-1, with 14 positions matching TRBD2. Germline CDR1 SGHRS, CDR2 YFSETQ. V shed 0 bases and J 8 bases; nucleotides not matched to a gene: 7. The CDR3 totals 17 residues. The CDR3 DNA sequence: TGCGCCAGCAGCTTGGTCCCGGGACTAGCGGGGGACTATGAGCAGTTCTTC. Amino acids: CASSLVPGLAGDYEQFF.

This clonotype showed up many times. The V gene is TRBV15, the J gene TRBJ2-1; no definite D call. The V gene's germline CDR1 is LNHNV and CDR2 YYDKDF (reference sequence). CDR3 size: 17 residues. The germline V and J ends were trimmed by 1 base and 1 base, with 14 bases remaining between them. CDR3 nucleotide sequence: TGTGCCACCAGCAGAGCTCCCGGCAGCAGGTCCTACAATGAGCAGTTCTTC. Translating gives CATSRAPGSRSYNEQFF.

This clonotype was observed many times. The chain has TRBV10-3 and TRBJ2-4, with 7 bases aligning to TRBD1. The CDR3 is made up of 16 amino acids. Germline CDR1 and CDR2: ENHRY and SYGVKD. Losses at the gene ends were 3 bases for V and 2 bases for J; bases not matched to a gene: 7. DNA of the CDR3: TGTGCCATCAGTGAAGATAGGGGGCCTCCCAAAAACATTCAGTACTTC. It encodes CAISEDRGPPKNIQYF.

This clonotype was counted ten times or more. The chain links TRBV9 to TRBJ2-2; D may be TRBD2 (6 bases). Germline V lookup: CDR1 SGDLS, CDR2 YYNGEE. V was pared by 0 bases and J by 2 bases, with 11 bases between. This CDR3 has 16 residues. CDR3 in amino acids: CASSVVADGNTGELFF. In DNA, the CDR3 is TGTGCCAGCAGCGTAGTAGCGGACGGTAACACCGGGGAGCTGTTTTTT.

Of note for this clonotype: One end of the junction does not line up with germline, which may come from a read error. The rearrangement uses TRBV5-1 and TRBJ1-2; D call uncertain. This CDR3 comprises 15 residues. The germline gives CDR1 SGHRS, CDR2 YFSETQ. This chain's CDR3 is CTSSLDGRSSYVYTF. The CDR3 DNA sequence: TGCACCAGCAGCTTGGATGGGAGATCTAGCTATGTCTACACCTTC.